These 28 T cell receptor beta chains were all obtained from the same sample, sequenced in a study of blood T cell repertoires in COVID-19. Sequencing used immunoSEQ multiplex PCR; TCRdb keeps in-frame clones, though not all of them. The profile covers over 300,000 clones, with around 87% appearing a single time and about 6.8% taken by the ten largest. The sample comprised peripheral blood. These receptors originate from a man between 18 and 35 years old with active or convalescent COVID-19.

The V gene is TRBV4-1, the J gene TRBJ2-3, with 13 bases identical to TRBD2. The CDR3 consists of 19 residues. The V segment lost 2 bases and the J segment 3 bases; nucleotides outside the gene matches: 11. Germline lookup yields CDR1 MGHRA and CDR2 YSYEKL. The CDR3 region is CASSQTGTSGTYFTDTQYF. CDR3 nucleotides: TGCGCCAGCAGCCAAACCGGGACTAGCGGGACCTACTTTACAGATACGCAGTATTTT.

The chain combines TRBV7-2 with TRBJ2-2; possibly TRBD1 for D (6 bases). Germline V gives CDR1 SGHTA, CDR2 FQGNSA. Deletions cut 5 bases from V and 0 bases from J, with 10 bases between. The CDR3 runs 15 residues. The CDR3: CASSKQGANTGELFF. The CDR3 coding sequence is TGTGCCAGCAGCAAACAGGGCGCGAACACCGGGGAGCTGTTTTTT. Full variable domain (remainder filled in from reference TRBV7-2 and TRBJ2-2): GAGVSQSPSNKVTEKGKDVELRCDPISGHTALYWYRQSLGQGLEFLIYFQGNSAPDKSGLPSDRFSAERTGGSVSTLTIQRTQQEDSAVYLCASSKQGANTGELFFGEGSRLTVL.

This sequence joins TRBV3-1 (or the pseudogene TRBV3-2) and TRBJ1-6; maybe TRBD1 (6 bases). Trimming removed 6 bases from V and 5 bases from J, with 11 bases in between. Germline-derived CDR1 and CDR2 are LGHDT and YNNKEL (reference sequence). CDR3 length: 14 residues. The CDR3 reads CASSDYRDNSPLHF. The CDR3 DNA reads as TGTGCCAGCAGTGATTACAGGGATAATTCACCCCTCCACTTT.

V usage is TRBV28 and J usage is TRBJ1-5, with 9 bases lining up with TRBD1. Looked up from germline, CDR1 is MDHEN and CDR2 is SYDVKM. V was pared by 4 bases and J by 2 bases, with 9 bases of the junction left unmatched. This CDR3 contains 17 residues. CDR3 amino acids: CASSSPDRGFRNQPQHF. CDR3 DNA sequence: TGTGCCAGCAGTTCCCCGGACAGGGGCTTTCGCAATCAGCCCCAGCATTTT.

The J gene is TRBJ1-5, the V gene TRBV27, with TRBD1 matching over 8 bases. The germline V gene encodes CDR1 MNHEY and CDR2 SMNVEV (reference sequence). CDR3 size: 14 residues. J gave up 6 bases and V 4 bases, and 5 bases lay outside the gene matches. The CDR3, as DNA: TGTGCCAGCAGTTCTCGGACAGGGACTCAGCCCCAGCATTTT. Translated: CASSSRTGTQPQHF.

This chain links TRBV7-9 with TRBJ1-5; 7 bases fit TRBD1. CDR3 size: 12 residues. CDR1 and CDR2 from the germline V gene are SEHNR and FQNEAQ (reference sequence). V was clipped by 8 bases and J by 6 bases; unmatched bases: 4. CDR3 DNA sequence: TGTGCCAGCCAACAGGGGTTTCAGCCCCAGCATTTT. Translated, it gives CASQQGFQPQHF. Drawing the rest from reference TRBV7-9 and TRBJ1-5, the complete variable domain is DTGVSQNPRHKITKRGQNVTFRCDPISEHNRLYWYRQTLGQGPEFLTYFQNEAQLEKSRLLSDRFSAERPKGSFSTLEIQRTEQGDSAMYLCASQQGFQPQHFGDGTRLSIL.

This chain connects TRBV18 to TRBJ2-3; the D is unclear. The CDR3 has 14 residues. Germline V gene sequence: CDR1 KGHSH, CDR2 LQKENI. V dropped 2 bases and J dropped 0 bases, with 6 bases sitting between them. In DNA form, the CDR3 reads TGTGCCAGCTCACCAAACTGGAGCACAGATACGCAGTATTTT. It is translated as CASSPNWSTDTQYF.

The chain is built from TRBV7-3 and TRBJ2-7; perhaps TRBD2 as D (6 bases). This CDR3 is 15 amino acids long. Germline CDR1 and CDR2: SGHTA and FQGTGA. Deletions cut 3 bases from V and 0 bases from J, with 12 bases between. The CDR3 is CASSLGGPSSYEQYF. As DNA, the CDR3 is TGTGCCAGCAGCTTGGGGGGTCCGAGCTCCTACGAGCAGTACTTC.

Written as DNA, the CDR3 is TGTGCCAGCAGCTTAGTAAACGTGGCGACAGCACGCTATGGCTACACCTTC. This codes for CASSLVNVATARYGYTF. The J gene is TRBJ1-2, the V gene TRBV11-2; possible D gene TRBD1, 5 bases. The germline V gene encodes CDR1 SGHAT and CDR2 FQNNGV. The CDR3 runs to 17 residues. Trimming shortened V by 1 base and J by 4 bases, and 19 bases separated the two germline ends.

The J gene is TRBJ1-2, the V gene TRBV11-2, with TRBD1 matching over 7 bases. Trimming at V came to 1 base and at J to 4 bases, leaving 3 bases not matched to a gene. The germline gives CDR1 SGHAT, CDR2 FQNNGV. This CDR3 has 14 amino acids. The CDR3 DNA is TGTGCCAGCAGCTTAGGACAGGGCCCCTATGGCTACACCTTC. It codes for CASSLGQGPYGYTF.

The chain combines TRBV5-1 with TRBJ1-2; TRBD1 agrees at 9 bases. The J segment lost 6 bases and the V segment lost 3 bases, leaving 6 bases of the junction unmatched. Germline V gene data show CDR1 as SGHRS and CDR2 as YFSETQ. There are 14 residues in the CDR3. The DNA for the CDR3 is TGCGCCAGCAGCTCGGACAGGGGAACTGATGGCTACACCTTC. Protein: CASSSDRGTDGYTF.

The chain employs TRBV9 and TRBJ2-7; 11 bases agree with TRBD2. The CDR3 totals 14 residues. Per the germline V gene, CDR1 is SGDLS and CDR2 is YYNGEE. With 0 bases clipped from V and 4 bases from J, the junction kept 0 bases outside the gene matches. The CDR3 coding sequence is TGTGCCAGCAGCGTAGCTAGCGGGGGGTACGAGCAGTACTTC. This codes for CASSVASGGYEQYF.

The V and J genes are TRBV7-8 and TRBJ2-7; D is uncertain. This CDR3 spans 12 amino acids. Trimming cost V 1 base and J 5 bases, with 6 bases left between them. Germline V gives CDR1 SGHVS, CDR2 FQNEAQ. The CDR3 DNA follows: TGTGCCAGCAGCTTAGGCCGGGACGAGCAGTACTTC. Its protein is CASSLGRDEQYF.

The chain uses TRBV6-1 and TRBJ1-2; 9 bases are a match to TRBD1. Germline V gene sequence: CDR1 MNHNS, CDR2 SASEGT. CDR3 length: 14 residues. After removal of 3 bases from V and 8 bases from J, the junction contained 7 bases not matched to a gene. DNA for the CDR3: TGTGCCAGCAGTGAGGACAGGGGTCTGCGGGGCTACACCTTC. The encoded protein is CASSEDRGLRGYTF.

This chain connects TRBV28 to TRBJ1-5, with 10 nucleotides matching TRBD1. J lost 2 bases, V lost 4 bases, and 14 bases had no gene match. Germline V gene sequence: CDR1 MDHEN, CDR2 SYDVKM. This CDR3 is 19 amino acids long. The CDR3 bases are TGTGCCAGCAGTTCCCCCTCTGGGACAGGGGTTGTTGGCAATCAGCCCCAGCATTTT. Residues: CASSSPSGTGVVGNQPQHF. The full variable domain, in which reference TRBV28 and TRBJ1-5 provide the parts outside the CDR3, is DVKVTQSSRYLVKRTGEKVFLECVQDMDHENMFWYRQDPGLGLRLIYFSYDVKMKEKGDIPEGYSVSREKKERFSLILESASTNQTSMYLCASSSPSGTGVVGNQPQHFGDGTRLSIL.

The gene calls are TRBV7-9 and TRBJ1-1, with D perhaps matching TRBD1 (5 bases). Germline CDR1 SEHNR, CDR2 FQNEAQ (reference sequence). V was pared by 5 bases and J by 7 bases, with 11 bases between. CDR3 size: 12 residues. The CDR3 coding sequence is TGTGCCAGCAGCCCGACAGTCCTTGAAGCTTTCTTT. Residues: CASSPTVLEAFF.

A few counts support this clone. The V and J genes are TRBV4-1 and TRBJ2-2; 8 bases map to TRBD2. The germline V gene has CDR1 MGHRA and CDR2 YSYEKL. V was clipped by 4 bases and J by 4 bases; unmatched bases: 8. The CDR3 is 16 residues long. CDR3 residues: CASSPPGTSITGELFF. The CDR3 DNA follows: TGCGCCAGCAGCCCCCCCGGGACTAGTATCACCGGGGAGCTGTTTTTT.

The rearrangement uses TRBV5-8 and TRBJ1-2, with D hard to call. Germline CDR1 SGHTS, CDR2 YDEGEE. There are 14 residues in the CDR3. Trimming removed 1 base at V and 8 bases at J, with 15 bases between. The CDR3: CASSLSRILRGYTF. Written as DNA, the CDR3 is TGTGCCAGCAGCTTGTCGCGGATCCTAAGAGGCTACACCTTC.

About this clone itself: Germline and junction disagree at one end, which may indicate a read error. In nucleotides, the CDR3 is TGTGCCAGCAGCTTGGCGGGTCTTCCCTCTGGGGCCAACGTGCTGACTTTC. Translation: CASSLAGLPSGANVLTF. The rearrangement joins TRBV5-6 to TRBJ2-6; D perhaps matches TRBD1 (5 bases). Germline loops: CDR1 SGHDT, CDR2 YYEEEE. The length of the CDR3 is 17 residues.

V and J are TRBV7-2 and TRBJ1-2; D is possibly TRBD1 (5 bases). The germline V gene encodes CDR1 SGHTA and CDR2 FQGNSA. The CDR3 spans 14 residues. V lost 8 bases to trimming and J lost 6 bases, with 19 bases between them. CDR3 in DNA: TGTGCCAGCCCCTATGGGGGAGGTCTAGATGGCTACACCTTC. This encodes CASPYGGGLDGYTF.

The rearrangement links TRBV21-1 to TRBJ2-7; TRBD1, as called in the table, went unchecked against the DNA. TRBV21-1 is termed a pseudogene. The CDR3 is 19 residues long. The CDR3 sequence is CASSNSFLGRKGADYEQYF. CDR3 nucleotides: TGTGCCAGCAGCAATAGTTTCTTGGGACGAAAGGGGGCTGATTACGAGCAGTACTTC.

The chain has TRBV21-1 and TRBJ2-7; TRBD1, as called in the table, went unchecked against the DNA. TRBV21-1 corresponds to a pseudogene. The CDR3 runs to 18 residues. DNA for the CDR3: TGTGCCAGCAGCAAAAAAAAGCGGACCGGGACAGGGCGGTACGAGCAGTACTTC. Protein: CASSKKKRTGTGRYEQYF.

The V and J genes are TRBV28 and TRBJ1-2; 9 bases align to TRBD1. The junction had 9 bases not matched to a gene; V was cut back by 5 bases and J by 8 bases. The CDR3 extends over 14 amino acids. Germline CDR1 reads MDHEN; CDR2 reads SYDVKM. Here the CDR3 reads CASSPGTGFGGYTF. In DNA, the CDR3 is TGTGCCAGCAGTCCCGGGACAGGGTTCGGGGGCTACACCTTC.

Comments on this clone: A read error may produce the germline difference seen at one junction end. The chain recombines TRBV28 with TRBJ2-2; the match to TRBD1 covers 10 bases. From germline, CDR1 is MDHEN and CDR2 SYDVKM. The CDR3 is made up of 15 amino acids. The CDR3 bases are TGTGCCAGCAGTATATGGACAGGGGGCACCGGGGAGCTGTTTTTT. It is translated as CASSIWTGGTGELFF.

This clone was recorded a few times. J is TRBJ1-5 and V is TRBV6-2 or TRBV6-3; D unclear. The CDR3 contains 14 residues. From germline, CDR1 is MNHEY and CDR2 SVGEGT. Trimming shortened V by 0 bases and J by 1 base, and 4 bases separated the two germline ends. This CDR3 reads CASSYSSSNQPQHF. The CDR3 region has the DNA TGTGCCAGCAGTTACTCCTCGAGCAATCAGCCCCAGCATTTT.

The chain uses TRBV7-8 and TRBJ2-7; possible D gene TRBD2, 6 bases. Per germline, CDR1 SGHVS and CDR2 FQNEAQ. Between the trimmed V and J ends, which lost 5 bases and 3 bases, there was a span of 20 bases. The CDR3 length is 16 residues. This chain's CDR3 is CASSTRDFESGYEQYF. For the CDR3, the DNA is TGTGCCAGCAGCACACGGGACTTCGAGTCGGGCTACGAGCAGTACTTC.

This sequence joins TRBV24-1 and TRBJ1-2; TRBD1 agrees at 10 bases. Losses at the gene ends were 4 bases for V and 6 bases for J; bases not matched to a gene: 7. Looked up from germline, CDR1 is KGHDR and CDR2 is SFDVKD. The CDR3 sequence is 15 residues long. Written as DNA, the CDR3 is TGTGCCACCAGTGACCCGGGACAGGGGTTCCATGGCTACACCTTC. This gives the protein CATSDPGQGFHGYTF.

This sequence joins TRBV7-2 and TRBJ2-7, with a weak D call TRBD2 (6 bases). The CDR3 totals 15 residues. The germline gives CDR1 SGHTA, CDR2 FQGNSA. The V and J ends lost 3 bases and 0 bases respectively, with 12 bases between them. CDR3 amino acids: CASSLTGTGSYEQYF. Here the CDR3 DNA reads TGTGCCAGCAGCTTGACCGGGACTGGCTCCTACGAGCAGTACTTC.